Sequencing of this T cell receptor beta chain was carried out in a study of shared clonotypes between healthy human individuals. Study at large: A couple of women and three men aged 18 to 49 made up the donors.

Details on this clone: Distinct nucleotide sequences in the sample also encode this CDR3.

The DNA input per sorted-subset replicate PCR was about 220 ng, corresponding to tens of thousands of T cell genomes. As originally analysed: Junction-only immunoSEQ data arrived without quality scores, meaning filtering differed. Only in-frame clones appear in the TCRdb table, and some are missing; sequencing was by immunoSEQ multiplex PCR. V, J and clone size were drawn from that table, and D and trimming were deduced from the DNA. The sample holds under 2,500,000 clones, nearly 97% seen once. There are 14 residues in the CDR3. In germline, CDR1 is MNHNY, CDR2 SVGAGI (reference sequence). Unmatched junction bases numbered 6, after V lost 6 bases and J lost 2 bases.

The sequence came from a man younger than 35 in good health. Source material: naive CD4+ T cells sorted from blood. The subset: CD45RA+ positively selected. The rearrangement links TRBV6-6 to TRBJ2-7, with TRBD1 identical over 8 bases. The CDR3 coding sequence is TGTGCCAGCAGCCGCGGACAGGGAACCTACGAGCAGTACTTC. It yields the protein CASSRGQGTYEQYF.